Presented here are 3 T cell receptor beta chains from one specimen sequenced in a study of cytomegalovirus exposure and HLA in healthy donors. The PCR used 60 Vbeta and 13 Jbeta primers. Measured with immunoSEQ multiplex PCR; TCRdb has only the in-frame clones, and not every one. The sample holds approximately 140,000 clones, just over 75% seen once. Sequencing input: PBMCs. These receptors all stem from a woman aged 50 to 60 in good health and CMV-seronegative.

The CDR3 bases are TGTGCCAGCAGCCTAGGACTAGCGGGAGGAAGGGGCAAAAACATTCAGTACTTC. It translates to CASSLGLAGGRGKNIQYF. The chain is built from TRBV5-4 and TRBJ2-4, with 14 bases that match TRBD2. Germline CDR1 is SGHNT and CDR2 is YYREEE (reference sequence). CDR3 length: 18 residues. V was clipped by 4 bases and J by 3 bases; unmatched bases: 9. The entire variable domain, with the rest obtained from reference TRBV5-4 and TRBJ2-4, is as follows: ETGVTQSPTHLIKTRGQQVTLRCSSQSGHNTVSWYQQALGQGPQFIFQYYREEENGRGNFPPRFSGLQFPNYSSELNVNALELDDSALYLCASSLGLAGGRGKNIQYFGAGTRLSVL.

This clone occurred a few times. The chain combines TRBV19 with TRBJ2-3; weak D call: TRBD1 (7 bases). This CDR3 has 16 amino acids. The germline V gene has CDR1 LNHDA and CDR2 SQIVND (reference sequence). The V end lost 1 base, the J end lost 2 bases, and 13 bases lay between the germline ends. CDR3 DNA: TGTGCCAGTAGTATAGGACAGGGAGGTCCCACAGATACGCAGTATTTT. This encodes CASSIGQGGPTDTQYF.

The CDR3 DNA is TGTGCCAGCAGCCCACCGGCTAGCGGGTACAATGAGCAGTTCTTC. Translation: CASSPPASGYNEQFF. The gene calls are TRBV7-8 and TRBJ2-1; 8 bases line up with TRBD2. The CDR3 runs to 15 residues. The ends lost 5 bases at V and 4 bases at J; junction bases unmatched: 7. The V gene's germline CDR1 is SGHVS and CDR2 FQNEAQ.